The entry below describes one T cell receptor (beta chain). The data derive from a study of blood T cell repertoires in COVID-19. Across the study: There were acute and convalescent COVID-19 samples, and they came from the United States, Italy and Spain. T cells, B-cell-depleted T cells, or PBMCs provided the cDNA or gDNA that served as material.

Those enrolled in Seattle joined during active infection and were followed longitudinally afterward. Germline CDR1 is ENHRY and CDR2 is SYGVKD. Trimming left V 3 bases short and J 4 bases short, with 10 bases between. The CDR3 extends over 14 amino acids. In the original workflow: Reference gene primer amplification gave nucleated cell count estimates. The data were produced by immunoSEQ multiplex PCR, yet TCRdb's version contains in-frame clones alone and is incomplete. Clone size and V and J calls were adopted from that table, with D and trimming inferred from the DNA. The data show roughly 110,000 clones, roughly 85% seen once.

The V gene is TRBV10-3, the J gene TRBJ2-1; possible D gene TRBD2, 7 bases. The TCR was taken from a woman aged 55-70 years with COVID-19, enrolled during active disease. Sequencing was done on a sample of peripheral blood. CDR3 in DNA: TGTGCCATCAGTGAAGGGGGGGAGTACAATGAGCAGTTCTTC. It yields the protein CAISEGGEYNEQFF.